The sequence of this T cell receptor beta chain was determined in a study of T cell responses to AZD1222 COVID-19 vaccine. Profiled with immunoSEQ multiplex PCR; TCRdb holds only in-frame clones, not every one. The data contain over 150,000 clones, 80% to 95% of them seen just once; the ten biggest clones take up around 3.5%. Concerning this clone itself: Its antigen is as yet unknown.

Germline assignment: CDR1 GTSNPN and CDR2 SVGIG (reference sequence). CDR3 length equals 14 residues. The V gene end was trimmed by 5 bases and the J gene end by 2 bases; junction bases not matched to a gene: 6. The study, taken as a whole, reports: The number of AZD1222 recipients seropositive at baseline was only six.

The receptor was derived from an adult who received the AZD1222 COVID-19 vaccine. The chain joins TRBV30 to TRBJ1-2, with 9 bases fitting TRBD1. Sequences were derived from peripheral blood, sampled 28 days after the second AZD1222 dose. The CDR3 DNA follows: TGTGCCTGGGGCCTAGGGACAGGGAACTATGGCTACACCTTC. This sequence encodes CAWGLGTGNYGYTF.